The 7 T cell receptor beta chains listed next were all sequenced from one sample in a study of blood T cell repertoires in COVID-19. Assay used: immunoSEQ multiplex PCR; TCRdb lists only in-frame clones, some missing. Of 130,000 or so clones detected, roughly nine tenths appear once; the ten largest clones hold approximately 28%. The specimen sequenced was peripheral blood. The receptors originated from a man between 65 and 80 years old with active or convalescent COVID-19.

The chain joins TRBV6-1 to TRBJ2-7, with 11 bases aligning to TRBD2. The germline V gene has CDR1 MNHNS and CDR2 SASEGT. The V gene end was trimmed by 1 base and the J gene end by 3 bases; junction bases not matched to a gene: 20. This CDR3 comprises 21 residues. This chain's CDR3 is CASSEVGRGQGWTSGYYEQYF. In DNA, the CDR3 is TGTGCCAGCAGTGAAGTTGGCAGAGGACAGGGCTGGACTAGCGGGTACTACGAGCAGTACTTC.

This chain links TRBV2 with TRBJ1-1; D may be TRBD1 (6 bases). V dropped 3 bases and J dropped 1 base, with 15 bases sitting between them. The CDR3 length is 16 residues. Germline V lookup: CDR1 SNHLY, CDR2 FYNNEI. Here the CDR3 DNA reads TGTGCCAGCAGTGAGGGTTTTTCGGACAGGAACACTGAAGCTTTCTTT. It codes for CASSEGFSDRNTEAFF.

The chain combines TRBV25-1 with TRBJ1-2, with a tentative D call TRBD1 (6 bases). Germline V gives CDR1 MGHDK, CDR2 SYGVNS. The length of the CDR3 is 13 residues. With 6 bases removed from V and 4 bases from J, the gap between germline ends came to 12 bases. The CDR3 region has the DNA TGTGCCAGCAGCACAGGGTCTGCCTATGGCTACACCTTC. Translated, it gives CASSTGSAYGYTF.

V and J are TRBV5-4 and TRBJ2-5, with D maybe TRBD1 (5 bases). The CDR3 spans 14 residues. Per the germline V gene, CDR1 is SGHNT and CDR2 is YYREEE (reference sequence). Trimming took off 2 bases at V and 5 bases at J, with 13 bases between the two ends. The CDR3 bases are TGTGCCAGCAGCTTAGGGCAGACAGAGGAGACCCAGTACTTC. It translates to CASSLGQTEETQYF. Drawing the rest from reference TRBV5-4 and TRBJ2-5, the complete variable domain is ETGVTQSPTHLIKTRGQQVTLRCSSQSGHNTVSWYQQALGQGPQFIFQYYREEENGRGNFPPRFSGLQFPNYSSELNVNALELDDSALYLCASSLGQTEETQYFGPGTRLLVL.

The chain links TRBV6-5 to TRBJ2-7; TRBD1 matches 9 bases. CDR1 MNHEY and CDR2 SVGAGI come from the germline V gene. V was clipped by 6 bases and J by 4 bases; unmatched bases: 10. The CDR3 consists of 15 residues. The CDR3 nucleotides read TGTGCCAGCAGGGGAACCGGGACAGGGCTGTACGAGCAGTACTTC. Translation gives CASRGTGTGLYEQYF.

The V call is TRBV3-1 (or the pseudogene TRBV3-2), the J call TRBJ1-2; D not certain. CDR1 and CDR2 (germline): LGHDT, YNNKEL (reference sequence). The CDR3 runs to 14 residues. With 0 bases removed from V and 8 bases from J, the gap between germline ends came to 13 bases. CDR3 in amino acids: CASSQDTARLGYTF. The CDR3, as DNA: TGTGCCAGCAGCCAAGATACGGCCCGACTGGGCTACACCTTC.

The genes are TRBV5-1 and TRBJ1-4; 8 bases agree with TRBD1. The germline CDR1 and CDR2 sequences are SGHRS and YFSETQ. The CDR3 covers 15 residues. The ends lost 0 bases at V and 8 bases at J; junction bases unmatched: 6. The CDR3 here is CASSLVAGGEEKLFF. CDR3 in DNA: TGCGCCAGCAGCTTGGTGGCAGGGGGCGAGGAAAAACTGTTTTTT.